This passage covers 3 T cell receptor beta chains from one sample sequenced in a study of a mutant IDH1 vaccine in newly diagnosed glioma. Described time point: baseline, week 1 (first vaccination visit). Stated treatment: pre-vaccination baseline after standard-of-care therapy. Here immunoSEQ multiplex PCR was the method, and the copy in TCRdb shows in-frame clones only, minus some. The sample carries approximately 70,000 clones, roughly 78% recorded once. The sequencing used PBMCs, collected from a glioma patient treated with radiotherapy, temozolomide or both. The receptors here all came from a man aged 50 to 59 with glioma.

V usage is TRBV6-5 and J usage is TRBJ1-1; possible D gene TRBD1, 6 bases. Looked up from germline, CDR1 is MNHEY and CDR2 is SVGAGI. CDR3 size: 12 residues. V shed 4 bases and J shed 8 bases, with 11 bases lying between them. CDR3 nucleotides: TGTGCCAGCAGTTCCCGACAGGCGGAAGCTTTCTTT. Translated: CASSSRQAEAFF.

The V and J genes are TRBV5-4 and TRBJ1-1; perhaps TRBD1 as D (5 bases). This CDR3 is 13 amino acids long. V lost 0 bases to trimming and J lost 7 bases, with 10 bases between them. The germline V gene encodes CDR1 SGHNT and CDR2 YYREEE (reference sequence). For the CDR3, the DNA is TGTGCCAGCAGCTTGGCCTGGGACGATGAAGCTTTCTTT. This translates into CASSLAWDDEAFF.

The CDR3 DNA reads TGTGCCATCAGTCAGTACACTGACGAGCAGTACTTC. Amino acids: CAISQYTDEQYF. V gene TRBV10-3 combines with J gene TRBJ2-7; no firm D call. CDR3 length: 12 amino acids. V dropped 5 bases and J dropped 5 bases, with 10 bases sitting between them. Germline CDR1 and CDR2: ENHRY and SYGVKD.